The 6 T cell receptor beta chains presented below share a single source sample, sequenced in a study of blood T cell repertoires in COVID-19. Clones were read by immunoSEQ multiplex PCR, and TCRdb kept only the in-frame ones, dropping some. The sample holds tens of thousands of clones, over 75% seen once. The source material was peripheral blood. These receptors all stem from a man aged 25-45 years with active or convalescent COVID-19.

The chain links TRBV30 to TRBJ2-1; 12 bases agree with TRBD2. CDR1 GTSNPN and CDR2 SVGIG come from the germline V gene (reference sequence). The CDR3 has 16 residues. J lost 2 bases, V lost 0 bases, and 2 bases had no gene match. CDR3 sequence reads: CAWSVRTSGTYNEQFF. The DNA for the CDR3 is TGTGCCTGGAGTGTACGGACTAGCGGGACCTACAATGAGCAGTTCTTC.

CDR3 coding DNA: TGCGCCAGCAGCCAAGACAGGGGCGGGGAGCTGTTTTTT. Its protein product is CASSQDRGGELFF. The V call is TRBV4-1, the J call TRBJ2-2; D possibly corresponds to TRBD1 (6 bases). Trimming shortened V by 0 bases and J by 7 bases, and 6 bases separated the two germline ends. This CDR3 comprises 13 residues. Germline V gene sequence: CDR1 MGHRA, CDR2 YSYEKL.

The chain is built from TRBV2 and TRBJ2-1, with D tentatively TRBD2 (6 bases). Germline CDR1 reads SNHLY; CDR2 reads FYNNEI. The CDR3 covers 12 residues. Trimming pared 6 bases from V and 10 bases from J, leaving 13 bases between. The CDR3 spells CASSLSGREQFF. The CDR3 coding sequence is TGTGCCAGCAGCCTTAGCGGTCGGGAGCAGTTCTTC.

The chain uses TRBV2 and TRBJ2-5; 10 bases agree with TRBD1. V was clipped by 4 bases and J by 4 bases; unmatched bases: 6. The CDR3 consists of 15 residues. Looked up from germline, CDR1 is SNHLY and CDR2 is FYNNEI. Written as DNA, the CDR3 is TGTGCCAGCAGTGCCCAGGGACAGGGGATAGAGACCCAGTACTTC. Protein sequence: CASSAQGQGIETQYF.

The chain joins TRBV28 to TRBJ2-7; 9 bases align to TRBD1. The CDR3 runs to 15 residues. V trimming: 8 bases; J trimming: 4 bases; junction bases outside the gene matches: 12. Germline values: CDR1 MDHEN, CDR2 SYDVKM. DNA for the CDR3: TGTGCCAGCCGGGTTGGCGGGGACAGGGAATACGAGCAGTACTTC. This codes for CASRVGGDREYEQYF.

V is TRBV6-1 and J is TRBJ2-1; TRBD2 agrees at 8 bases. The V segment lost 3 bases and the J segment 8 bases; nucleotides outside the gene matches: 12. This CDR3 is 16 amino acids long. Germline CDR1 is MNHNS and CDR2 is SASEGT. CDR3 protein: CASSERGTRGVYEQFF. The CDR3, as DNA: TGTGCCAGCAGTGAGCGAGGGACTAGGGGGGTGTATGAGCAGTTCTTC.